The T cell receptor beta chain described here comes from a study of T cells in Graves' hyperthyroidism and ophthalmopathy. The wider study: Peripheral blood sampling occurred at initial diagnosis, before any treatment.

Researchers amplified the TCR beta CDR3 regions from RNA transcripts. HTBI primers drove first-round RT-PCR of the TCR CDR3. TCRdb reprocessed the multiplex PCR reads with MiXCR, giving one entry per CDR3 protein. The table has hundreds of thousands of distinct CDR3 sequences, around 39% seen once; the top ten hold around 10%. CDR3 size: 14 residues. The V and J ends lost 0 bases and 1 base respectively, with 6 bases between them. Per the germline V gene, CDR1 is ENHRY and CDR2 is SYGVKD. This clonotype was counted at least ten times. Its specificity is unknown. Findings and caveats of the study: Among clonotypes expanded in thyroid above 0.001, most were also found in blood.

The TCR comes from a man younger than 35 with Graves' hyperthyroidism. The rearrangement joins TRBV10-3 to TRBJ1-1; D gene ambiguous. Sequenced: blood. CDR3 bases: TGTGCCATCAGTGAGTCGCCACCGAACACTGAAGCTTTCTTT. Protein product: CAISESPPNTEAFF.